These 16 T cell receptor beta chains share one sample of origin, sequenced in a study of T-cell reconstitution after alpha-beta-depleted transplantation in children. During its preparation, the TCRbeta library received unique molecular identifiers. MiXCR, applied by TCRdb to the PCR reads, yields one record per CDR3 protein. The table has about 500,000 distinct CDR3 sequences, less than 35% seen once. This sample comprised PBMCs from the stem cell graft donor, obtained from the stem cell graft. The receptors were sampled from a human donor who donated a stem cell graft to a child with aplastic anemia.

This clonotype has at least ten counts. The CDR3 reads CSARGPNEQFF. The DNA for the CDR3 is TGCAGTGCTAGAGGGCCGAATGAGCAGTTCTTC. This sequence joins TRBV20-1 and TRBJ2-1; no firm D call. Germline CDR1 DFQATT, CDR2 SNEGSKA (reference sequence). Trimming left V 1 base short and J 7 bases short, with 5 bases between. This CDR3 is built from 11 residues.

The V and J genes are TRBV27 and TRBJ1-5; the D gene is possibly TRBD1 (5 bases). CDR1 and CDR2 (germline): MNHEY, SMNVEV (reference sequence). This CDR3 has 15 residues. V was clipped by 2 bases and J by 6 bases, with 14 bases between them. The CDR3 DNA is TGTGCCAGCAGTTTAATGGGGGTCGCCGGTCAGCCCCAGCATTTT. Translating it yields CASSLMGVAGQPQHF.

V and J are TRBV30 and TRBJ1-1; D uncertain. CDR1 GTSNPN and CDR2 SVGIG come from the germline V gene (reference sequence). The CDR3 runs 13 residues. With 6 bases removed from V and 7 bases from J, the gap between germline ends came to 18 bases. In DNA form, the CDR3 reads TGTGCCTGTCTTGTGCTCGGGTCGGGTGAAGCTTTCTTT. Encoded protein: CACLVLGSGEAFF.

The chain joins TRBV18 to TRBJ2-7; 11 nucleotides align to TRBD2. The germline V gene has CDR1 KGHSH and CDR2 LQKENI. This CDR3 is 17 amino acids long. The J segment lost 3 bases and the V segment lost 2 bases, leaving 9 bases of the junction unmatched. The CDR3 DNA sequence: TGTGCCAGCTCACCAAAGCTAGCGGGAGGACGGGACTACGAGCAGTACTTC. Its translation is CASSPKLAGGRDYEQYF.

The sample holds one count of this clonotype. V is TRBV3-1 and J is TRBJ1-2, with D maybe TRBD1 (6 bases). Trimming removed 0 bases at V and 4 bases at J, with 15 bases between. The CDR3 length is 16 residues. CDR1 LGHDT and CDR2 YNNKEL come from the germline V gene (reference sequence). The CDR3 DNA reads TGTGCCAGCAGCCAAGAAGGGGGGCGCAGGCTCTATGGCTACACCTTC. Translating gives CASSQEGGRRLYGYTF.

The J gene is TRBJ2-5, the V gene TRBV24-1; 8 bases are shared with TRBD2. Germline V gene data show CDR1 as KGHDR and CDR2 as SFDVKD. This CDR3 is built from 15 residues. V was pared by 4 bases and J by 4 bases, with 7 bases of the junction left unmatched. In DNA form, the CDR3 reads TGTGCCACCAGTGACCCTGGACTAGCCGGAGAGACCCAGTACTTC. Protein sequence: CATSDPGLAGETQYF.

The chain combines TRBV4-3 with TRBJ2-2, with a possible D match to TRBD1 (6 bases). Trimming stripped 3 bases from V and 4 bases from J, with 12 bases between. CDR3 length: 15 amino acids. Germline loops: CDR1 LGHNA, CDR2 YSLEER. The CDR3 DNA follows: TGCGCCAGCAGCCACACACAGGGTGGCACCGGGGAGCTGTTTTTT. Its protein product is CASSHTQGGTGELFF.

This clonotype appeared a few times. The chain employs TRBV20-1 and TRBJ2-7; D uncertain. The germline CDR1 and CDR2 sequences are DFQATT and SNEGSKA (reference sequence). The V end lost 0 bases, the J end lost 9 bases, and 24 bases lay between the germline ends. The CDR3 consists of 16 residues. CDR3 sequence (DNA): TGCAGTGCTAGAGACGACCTTCCCCCTTTGGAATTACCGCAGTACTTC. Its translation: CSARDDLPPLELPQYF.

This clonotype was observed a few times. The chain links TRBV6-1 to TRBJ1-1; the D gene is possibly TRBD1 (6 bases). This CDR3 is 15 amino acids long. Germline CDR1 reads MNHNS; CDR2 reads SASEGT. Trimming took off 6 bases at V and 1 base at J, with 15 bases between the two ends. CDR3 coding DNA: TGTGCCAGCAGAGAGGTGAACAGGGCGAACACTGAAGCTTTCTTT. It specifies CASREVNRANTEAFF.

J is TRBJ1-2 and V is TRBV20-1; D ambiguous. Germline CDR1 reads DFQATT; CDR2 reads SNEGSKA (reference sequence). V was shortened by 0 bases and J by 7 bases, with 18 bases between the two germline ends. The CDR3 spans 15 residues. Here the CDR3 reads CSARDRVAGDIGYTF. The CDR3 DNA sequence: TGCAGTGCTAGAGATCGGGTTGCGGGAGATATTGGCTACACCTTC.

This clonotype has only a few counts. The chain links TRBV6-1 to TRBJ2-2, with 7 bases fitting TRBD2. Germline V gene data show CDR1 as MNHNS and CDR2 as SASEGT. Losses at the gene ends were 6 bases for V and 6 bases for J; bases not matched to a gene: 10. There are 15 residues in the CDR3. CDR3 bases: TGTGCCAGCAGGACTGAGAGGGACTACGCCGGGGAGCTGTTTTTT. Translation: CASRTERDYAGELFF.

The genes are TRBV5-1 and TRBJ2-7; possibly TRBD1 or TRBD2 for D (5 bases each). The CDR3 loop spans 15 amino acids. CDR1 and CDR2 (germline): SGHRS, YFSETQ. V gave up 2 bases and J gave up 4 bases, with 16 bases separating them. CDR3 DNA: TGCGCCAGCAGCTTAAACCAGCCAGGGAGATACGAGCAGTACTTC. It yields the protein CASSLNQPGRYEQYF.

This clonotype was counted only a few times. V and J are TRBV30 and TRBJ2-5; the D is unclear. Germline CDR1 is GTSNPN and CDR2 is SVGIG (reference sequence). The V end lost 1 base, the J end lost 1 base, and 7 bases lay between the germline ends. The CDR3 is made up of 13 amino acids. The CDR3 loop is CAWSERIQETQYF. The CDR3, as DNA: TGTGCCTGGAGTGAACGGATCCAAGAGACCCAGTACTTC.

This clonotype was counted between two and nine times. The CDR3 coding sequence is TGTGCCAGCAGTTTCGACAGGTACGAGCAGTACTTC. This gives the protein CASSFDRYEQYF. V usage is TRBV12-3 or TRBV12-4 and J usage is TRBJ2-7, with D perhaps TRBD1 (6 bases). CDR3 size: 12 residues. V was shortened by 3 bases and J by 4 bases, with 7 bases between the two germline ends.

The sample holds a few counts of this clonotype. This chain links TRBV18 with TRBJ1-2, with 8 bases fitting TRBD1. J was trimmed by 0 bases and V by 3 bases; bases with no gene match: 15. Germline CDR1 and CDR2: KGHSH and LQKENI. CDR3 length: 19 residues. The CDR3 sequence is CASSPNVQGASGPNYGYTF. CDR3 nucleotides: TGTGCCAGCTCACCTAATGTTCAGGGGGCCTCAGGACCTAACTATGGCTACACCTTC.

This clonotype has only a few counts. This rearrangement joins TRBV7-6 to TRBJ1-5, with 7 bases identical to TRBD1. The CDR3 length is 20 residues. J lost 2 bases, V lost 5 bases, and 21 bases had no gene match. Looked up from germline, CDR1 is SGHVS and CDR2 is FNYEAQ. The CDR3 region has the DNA TGTGCCAGCAGCCGGTTCTGGCCAGGGGGTGACAAACCTGGCAATCAGCCCCAGCATTTT. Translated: CASSRFWPGGDKPGNQPQHF.